The 32 T cell receptor beta chains listed next were all sequenced from one sample in a study of shared clonotypes between healthy human individuals. TCRdb's table, derived via immunoSEQ multiplex PCR, lists solely in-frame clones and lacks some. The table records around 330,000 clones, roughly 70% of them present only once. The specimen sequenced was memory CD4+ T cells sorted from blood. Subset in this sample: CD45RA-negative fraction. The receptors were sampled from a man aged 30 to 39 in good health.

Concerning this clone: The same CDR3 is also encoded by other DNA sequences in this sample. The V gene is TRBV19, the J gene TRBJ2-3, with 9 bases aligning to TRBD2. Germline V gene lookup returns CDR1 LNHDA and CDR2 SQIVND (reference sequence). This CDR3 comprises 16 residues. With 6 bases clipped from V and 0 bases from J, the junction kept 7 bases outside the gene matches. CDR3 residues: CASSLLAGASTDTQYF. The CDR3 DNA sequence: TGTGCCAGTAGCTTACTAGCGGGCGCTAGCACAGATACGCAGTATTTT. The variable domain in full, with the rest retrieved from reference TRBV19 and TRBJ2-3, is DGGITQSPKYLFRKEGQNVTLSCEQNLNHDAMYWYRQDPGQGLRLIYYSQIVNDFQKGDIAEGYSVSREKKESFPLTVTSAQKNPTAFYLCASSLLAGASTDTQYFGPGTRLTVL.

The chain couples TRBV4-3 to TRBJ2-5; D is unclear. Germline lookup yields CDR1 LGHNA and CDR2 YSLEER. V lost 0 bases, J lost 5 bases, and 10 bases lay in between. The CDR3 runs to 14 residues. This chain's CDR3 is CASSQDLHSETQYF. CDR3 sequence (DNA): TGCGCCAGCAGCCAAGATTTACACTCGGAGACCCAGTACTTC.

The J gene is TRBJ1-5, the V gene TRBV7-9, with D possibly being TRBD1 (6 bases). Germline values: CDR1 SEHNR, CDR2 FQNEAQ (reference sequence). The CDR3 runs to 15 residues. Trimming removed 5 bases from V and 5 bases from J, with 16 bases in between. This CDR3 reads CASSPRGGGDQPQHF. In DNA form, the CDR3 reads TGTGCCAGCAGCCCCAGGGGCGGGGGGGATCAGCCCCAGCATTTT.

This rearrangement joins TRBV5-1 to TRBJ2-2, with 9 bases matching TRBD1. The CDR3 contains 17 residues. The germline CDR1 and CDR2 sequences are SGHRS and YFSETQ. V was clipped by 4 bases and J by 0 bases; unmatched bases: 7. In DNA, the CDR3 is TGCGCCAGCAGCCGAACCGGGACAGGGACGAACACCGGGGAGCTGTTTTTT. Translation gives CASSRTGTGTNTGELFF.

The V and J genes are TRBV18 and TRBJ1-5, with 7 positions matching TRBD1. V was clipped by 2 bases and J by 6 bases; unmatched bases: 10. CDR1 is KGHSH and CDR2 is LQKENI in the germline V gene. This CDR3 comprises 16 residues. CDR3 amino acids: CASSPFSSGGSQPQHF. CDR3 in DNA: TGTGCCAGCTCACCATTTAGTTCAGGGGGTTCTCAGCCCCAGCATTTT.

The V gene is TRBV10-3, the J gene TRBJ2-7; D is perhaps TRBD1 or TRBD2 (5 bases each). Germline V gene sequence: CDR1 ENHRY, CDR2 SYGVKD. Between the trimmed V and J ends, which lost 9 bases and 2 bases, there was a span of 20 bases. The CDR3 is 15 amino acids. CDR3 residues: CAISSRDLLTYEQYF. DNA for the CDR3: TGTGCCATTTCTTCCCGGGACCTACTGACCTACGAGCAGTACTTC.

A few counts support this clone. The CDR3 protein is CASSFDRVGEKLFF. CDR3 bases: TGTGCCAGCAGTTTCGACAGGGTAGGGGAAAAACTGTTTTTT. V gene TRBV27 combines with J gene TRBJ1-4, with 7 bases fitting TRBD1. CDR3 length: 14 amino acids. Germline CDR1 MNHEY, CDR2 SMNVEV (reference sequence). Trimming cost V 3 bases and J 8 bases; bases outside gene matches: 6. The complete variable domain, with remaining parts taken from reference TRBV27 and TRBJ1-4, reads EAQVTQNPRYLITVTGKKLTVTCSQNMNHEYMSWYRQDPGLGLRQIYYSMNVEVTDKGDVPEGYKVSRKEKRNFPLILESPSPNQTSLYFCASSFDRVGEKLFFGSGTQLSVL.

CDR3 loop: CASSQSGQGNTEAFF. In DNA form, the CDR3 reads TGCGCCAGCAGTCAATCGGGGCAGGGGAACACTGAAGCTTTCTTT. The gene calls are TRBV23-1 and TRBJ1-1; a possible D gene is TRBD1 (5 bases). TRBV23-1 has ORF status, its function being uncertain. Deletions cut 0 bases from V and 1 base from J, with 9 bases between. The CDR3 sequence is 15 residues long.

The chain carries TRBV7-2 and TRBJ2-7, with D perhaps TRBD1 or TRBD2 (6 bases each). Germline values: CDR1 SGHTA, CDR2 FQGNSA. V was shortened by 0 bases and J by 4 bases, with 16 bases between the two germline ends. CDR3 size: 16 residues. The CDR3 DNA reads as TGTGCCAGCAGCTTAGCGGGGGGCCCATTGGGATACGAGCAGTACTTC. Amino acids: CASSLAGGPLGYEQYF.

This clone was detected a few times. The chain links TRBV7-9 to TRBJ2-1; no clear D gene. Deletions cut 1 base from V and 4 bases from J, with 11 bases between. Germline loops: CDR1 SEHNR, CDR2 FQNEAQ (reference sequence). This CDR3 spans 15 amino acids. The CDR3 region has the DNA TGTGCCAGCAGCTTAGGTGAGCTGATTTACAATGAGCAGTTCTTC. It yields the protein CASSLGELIYNEQFF.

V gene TRBV14 combines with J gene TRBJ1-2; D unclear. This CDR3 is 15 amino acids long. The germline V and J ends were trimmed by 4 bases and 8 bases, with 20 bases remaining between them. Per the germline V gene, CDR1 is SGHDN and CDR2 is FVKESK. CDR3 sequence: CASSLAPGPTSGYTF. CDR3 DNA: TGTGCCAGCAGCCTAGCCCCTGGACCAACCTCCGGCTACACCTTC.

In its sample, this clone is medium-sized. This sequence joins TRBV19 and TRBJ2-1, with 8 bases matching TRBD2. This CDR3 has 15 amino acids. The ends lost 6 bases at V and 3 bases at J; junction bases unmatched: 7. The V gene's germline CDR1 is LNHDA and CDR2 SQIVND (reference sequence). The CDR3 reads CASRFAGGHYNEQFF. The CDR3 coding sequence is TGTGCCAGTAGATTCGCGGGAGGTCACTACAATGAGCAGTTCTTC. Variable domain in full (rest from reference TRBV19 and TRBJ2-1): DGGITQSPKYLFRKEGQNVTLSCEQNLNHDAMYWYRQDPGQGLRLIYYSQIVNDFQKGDIAEGYSVSREKKESFPLTVTSAQKNPTAFYLCASRFAGGHYNEQFFGPGTRLTVL.

J is TRBJ2-1 and V is TRBV14, with a weak D call TRBD1 (6 bases). V was pared by 2 bases and J by 0 bases, with 20 bases between. There are 19 residues in the CDR3. Germline V gives CDR1 SGHDN, CDR2 FVKESK. The CDR3 region has the DNA TGTGCCAGCAGCCAAAGTTTATCAGGGGCCCCGAGCTCCTACAATGAGCAGTTCTTC. Amino acid sequence: CASSQSLSGAPSSYNEQFF.

The chain combines TRBV28 with TRBJ2-7, with D perhaps TRBD1 (5 bases). Trimming shortened V by 7 bases and J by 9 bases, and 16 bases separated the two germline ends. Germline V gene lookup returns CDR1 MDHEN and CDR2 SYDVKM. The CDR3 runs to 12 residues. DNA of the CDR3: TGTGCCAGCACAACTTATACAGGCCGGCAGTACTTC. Protein: CASTTYTGRQYF.

This chain links TRBV4-3 with TRBJ1-4; unclear D gene. CDR3 length: 20 amino acids. Trimming cost V 1 base and J 8 bases, with 29 bases left between them. Germline assignment: CDR1 LGHNA and CDR2 YSLEER. The CDR3 coding sequence is TGCGCCAGCAGCCAAGGGACTTGGGAGGCAGACGGCGGCGGTCGGGAAAAACTGTTTTTT. Amino acid sequence: CASSQGTWEADGGGREKLFF.

The CDR3 coding sequence is TGTGCCAGCAGCCAGGGGCTGCGGAGACGCACAGATACGCAGTATTTT. The encoded protein is CASSQGLRRRTDTQYF. The rearrangement joins TRBV7-2 to TRBJ2-3; a possible D gene is TRBD1 (6 bases). Deletions cut 5 bases from V and 1 base from J, with 16 bases between. This CDR3 has 16 amino acids. Germline loops: CDR1 SGHTA, CDR2 FQGNSA. Drawing the rest from reference TRBV7-2 and TRBJ2-3, the complete variable domain is GAGVSQSPSNKVTEKGKDVELRCDPISGHTALYWYRQSLGQGLEFLIYFQGNSAPDKSGLPSDRFSAERTGGSVSTLTIQRTQQEDSAVYLCASSQGLRRRTDTQYFGPGTRLTVL.

The chain joins TRBV5-1 to TRBJ2-2; tentatively, D is TRBD1 (5 bases). The CDR3 contains 16 residues. The germline gives CDR1 SGHRS, CDR2 YFSETQ. V was pared by 0 bases and J by 7 bases, with 16 bases between. The CDR3 loop reads CASSLVLGQRGGELFF. For the CDR3, the DNA is TGCGCCAGCAGCTTGGTTTTGGGGCAACGCGGCGGGGAGCTGTTTTTT.

CDR3 DNA sequence: TGTGCCAGCAGCTGGGGACTAGCGGGAGGCGAGCAGTACTTC. Protein: CASSWGLAGGEQYF. The chain joins TRBV5-4 to TRBJ2-7; TRBD2 matches at 15 bases. J lost 6 bases, V lost 3 bases, and 1 base had no gene match. Germline V gene sequence: CDR1 SGHNT, CDR2 YYREEE (reference sequence). The CDR3 sequence is 14 residues long.

This clone was seen only once. J is TRBJ2-7 and V is TRBV18; 9 positions match TRBD2. This CDR3 comprises 16 residues. V was pared by 4 bases and J by 3 bases, with 10 bases of the junction left unmatched. The germline V gene encodes CDR1 KGHSH and CDR2 LQKENI. The CDR3, as DNA: TGTGCCAGCTCACGAAGCTCCGGGACTAGCTTCTACGAGCAGTACTTC. Amino acid sequence: CASSRSSGTSFYEQYF.

The J gene is TRBJ1-4, the V gene TRBV15; 7 nucleotides align to TRBD1. The CDR3 contains 15 residues. J lost 4 bases, V lost 1 base, and 3 bases had no gene match. Germline V CDR1 and CDR2: LNHNV, YYDKDF (reference sequence). CDR3 loop: CATSRAGQHNEKLFF. The DNA for the CDR3 is TGTGCCACCAGCAGAGCGGGACAGCATAATGAAAAACTGTTTTTT.

This chain connects TRBV6-6 to TRBJ2-7, with TRBD1 matching over 7 bases. This CDR3 has 13 residues. The J segment lost 0 bases and the V segment lost 6 bases, leaving 2 bases of the junction unmatched. Per the germline V gene, CDR1 is MNHNY and CDR2 is SVGAGI (reference sequence). This CDR3 is CASRRDSSYEQYF. For the CDR3, the DNA is TGTGCCAGCAGGAGGGACAGCTCCTACGAGCAGTACTTC.

This chain uses TRBV7-6 with TRBJ1-4; a possible D gene is TRBD1 (6 bases). Per the germline V gene, CDR1 is SGHVS and CDR2 is FNYEAQ. V lost 5 bases and J 7 bases, leaving 14 bases between the germline ends. The CDR3 spans 14 residues. CDR3 sequence reads: CASSPTRGIEKLFF. CDR3 coding DNA: TGTGCCAGCAGCCCCACAAGGGGGATTGAAAAACTGTTTTTT.

The CDR3 is CASSQQGAGGYTF. The CDR3 coding sequence is TGTGCCAGCTCGCAACAGGGGGCAGGTGGCTACACCTTC. The chain carries TRBV18 and TRBJ1-2, with 9 bases identical to TRBD1. CDR1 KGHSH and CDR2 LQKENI come from the germline V gene. Losses at the gene ends were 6 bases for V and 7 bases for J; bases not matched to a gene: 6. The CDR3 consists of 13 residues.

The chain is built from TRBV6-6 and TRBJ1-1, with 7 bases matching TRBD1. The V gene end was trimmed by 4 bases and the J gene end by 11 bases; junction bases not matched to a gene: 13. The CDR3 extends over 14 amino acids. Germline assignment: CDR1 MNHNY and CDR2 SVGAGI (reference sequence). The CDR3 DNA follows: TGTGCCAGCAGTTTAAGACAGGGTTCGAGTAATGCTTTCTTT. This gives the protein CASSLRQGSSNAFF.

This chain uses TRBV18 with TRBJ2-1; unclear D gene. Trimming took off 2 bases at V and 5 bases at J, with 10 bases between the two ends. The CDR3 loop spans 14 amino acids. Germline V CDR1 and CDR2: KGHSH, LQKENI. The CDR3 spells CASSPSFRDNEQFF. The CDR3 DNA reads as TGTGCCAGCTCACCATCGTTCAGAGACAATGAGCAGTTCTTC.

The chain couples TRBV7-2 to TRBJ2-7, with D perhaps assigned TRBD1 or TRBD2 (5 bases each). Germline CDR1 SGHTA, CDR2 FQGNSA. The CDR3 contains 14 residues. V was cut by 3 bases and J by 2 bases, with 11 bases left in between. The CDR3 here is CASSFERGPYEQYF. CDR3 coding DNA: TGTGCCAGCAGCTTCGAAAGGGGACCCTACGAGCAGTACTTC.

This clone turned up a few times. The chain links TRBV11-2 to TRBJ1-2; D not certain. Germline V CDR1 and CDR2: SGHAT, FQNNGV. V gave up 3 bases and J gave up 9 bases, with 17 bases separating them. The CDR3 runs to 14 residues. CDR3 nucleotides: TGTGCCAGCAGCTTTTCACAGAGGGCTCCGAGCTACACCTTC. Translating it yields CASSFSQRAPSYTF.

The rearrangement joins TRBV9 to TRBJ2-2; 7 nucleotides match TRBD2. J gave up 5 bases and V 3 bases, and 4 bases lay outside the gene matches. CDR3 size: 14 residues. Germline CDR1 SGDLS, CDR2 YYNGEE. Here the CDR3 DNA reads TGTGCCAGCAGCGCCCCGGGGGGAACCGGGGAGCTGTTTTTT. It is translated as CASSAPGGTGELFF.

This sequence joins TRBV19 and TRBJ1-2, with 7 positions matching TRBD1. With 5 bases clipped from V and 4 bases from J, the junction kept 10 bases outside the gene matches. The germline CDR1 and CDR2 sequences are LNHDA and SQIVND (reference sequence). The CDR3 runs to 15 residues. The CDR3 loop is CASSDDRAGSYGYTF. Here the CDR3 DNA reads TGTGCCAGTAGTGACGACAGGGCCGGAAGCTATGGCTACACCTTC.

The chain combines TRBV28 with TRBJ2-5; 7 bases agree with TRBD2. Germline-derived CDR1 and CDR2 are MDHEN and SYDVKM. This CDR3 spans 15 amino acids. After removal of 5 bases from V and 5 bases from J, the junction contained 11 bases not matched to a gene. This chain's CDR3 is CASSPTMGGMETQYF. CDR3 nucleotide sequence: TGTGCCAGCAGTCCCACTATGGGAGGGATGGAGACCCAGTACTTC. The entire variable domain, with the rest obtained from reference TRBV28 and TRBJ2-5, is as follows: DVKVTQSSRYLVKRTGEKVFLECVQDMDHENMFWYRQDPGLGLRLIYFSYDVKMKEKGDIPEGYSVSREKKERFSLILESASTNQTSMYLCASSPTMGGMETQYFGPGTRLLVL.

The genes are TRBV11-2 and TRBJ2-7; 12 nucleotides agree with TRBD2. J lost 4 bases, V lost 4 bases, and 2 bases had no gene match. The CDR3 is 14 residues long. The germline V gene encodes CDR1 SGHAT and CDR2 FQNNGV. CDR3 residues: CASSWGLAGYEQYF. DNA of the CDR3: TGTGCCAGCAGCTGGGGACTAGCGGGTTACGAGCAGTACTTC.

The DNA for the CDR3 is TGTGCCAGCAGTGAAGCGCGGGTGGGGTACACTGAAGCTTTCTTT. Protein product: CASSEARVGYTEAFF. The chain combines TRBV2 with TRBJ1-1; D ambiguous. CDR3 length equals 15 residues. V lost 0 bases, J lost 3 bases, and 11 bases lay in between. Germline V CDR1 and CDR2: SNHLY, FYNNEI.